This is a list of T cell receptor beta chains from one sample in a study of blood T cells in healthy people across ages. In TCRdb, the 5' RACE reads were re-called with MiXCR into one record per CDR3 protein. The repertoire holds around 1.7 million distinct CDR3 sequences, with 28% as singletons. The sequencing input was blood. The receptors were gathered from a woman in her 30s in good health. CDR3s include the opening cysteine and the closing phenylalanine or tryptophan. D genes are given only for firm matches. Only part of the rows carry a size: once, few, many, or a class if the clone is expanded.

clone size,J gene,D gene,V gene,CDR3 protein,CDR3 DNA
few,TRBJ1-4,.,TRBV3-1,CASSQGLRASKELFF,TGTGCCAGCAGCCAAGGGTTAAGAGCCTCTAAGGAACTGTTTTTT
.,TRBJ2-7,.,TRBV6-1,CASSENPGTAYEQYF,TGTGCCAGCAGTGAAAATCCAGGGACGGCCTACGAGCAGTACTTC
many,TRBJ2-5,.,TRBV27,CASSLFALGRETQYF,TGTGCCAGCAGTTTATTCGCCTTAGGGAGAGAGACCCAGTACTTC
.,TRBJ2-2,.,TRBV15,CATSPRPDTGELFF,TGTGCCACCAGCCCCCGACCCGACACCGGGGAGCTGTTTTTT
few,TRBJ2-1,TRBD1,TRBV15,CATSRDKGGGNEQFF,TGTGCCACCAGCAGAGATAAAGGGGGCGGCAATGAGCAGTTCTTC
many,TRBJ2-7,.,TRBV12-3/TRBV12-4,CASGDLQGDEQYF,TGTGCCAGCGGGGACCTGCAGGGAGACGAGCAGTACTTC
few,TRBJ2-7,TRBD2,TRBV7-9,CASSGGRGDRYEQYF,TGTGCCAGCAGCGGGGGGCGGGGGGATCGCTACGAGCAGTACTTC
.,TRBJ2-7,TRBD2,TRBV7-2,CASSFPTGGYEQYF,TGTGCCAGCAGCTTTCCGACCGGGGGGTACGAGCAGTACTTC
.,TRBJ1-1,.,TRBV12-3/TRBV12-4,CAGSPGGGKGEAFF,TGTGCCGGCAGCCCCGGTGGGGGGAAGGGTGAAGCTTTCTTT
few,TRBJ2-2,TRBD2,TRBV29-1,CSVVGGTGELFF,TGCAGCGTCGTCGGGGGGACCGGGGAGCTGTTTTTT
many,TRBJ2-4,.,TRBV2,CASSDGRTPSAKNIQYF,TGTGCCAGCAGTGATGGGAGGACTCCGTCAGCCAAAAACATTCAGTACTTC
many,TRBJ2-4,.,TRBV6-1,CASSESLTGMDIQYF,TGTGCCAGCAGTGAAAGTCTTACAGGAATGGACATTCAGTACTTC
.,TRBJ1-1,TRBD1,TRBV9,CASSVDGTAMNTEAFF,TGTGCCAGCAGCGTAGATGGGACAGCCATGAACACTGAAGCTTTCTTT
many,TRBJ2-7,.,TRBV20-1,CSGQGRNYEQYF,TGCAGTGGGCAGGGCAGAAATTACGAGCAGTACTTC
.,TRBJ2-1,.,TRBV12-3/TRBV12-4,CASGLSSGSSYNEQFF,TGTGCCAGCGGTTTATCTTCCGGGAGCTCCTACAATGAGCAGTTCTTC
.,TRBJ1-4,.,TRBV29-1,CSVGRINEKLFF,TGCAGCGTTGGCAGAATCAATGAAAAACTGTTTTTT
few,TRBJ2-1,.,TRBV6-5,CASSYSTSDPNEQFF,TGTGCCAGCAGTTACTCAACTAGTGATCCTAATGAGCAGTTCTTC
.,TRBJ2-1,.,TRBV19,CATGQGRAGGGRRNEQFF,TGTGCCACCGGACAGGGACGGGCGGGCGGCGGGAGAAGGAATGAGCAGTTCTTC
.,TRBJ2-5,TRBD2,TRBV11-3,CTSSFGLAGGPETQYF,TGTACCAGCAGCTTCGGACTAGCGGGGGGACCGGAGACCCAGTACTTC
.,TRBJ2-5,.,TRBV7-3,CASSLRGQQTQYF,TGTGCCAGCAGCTTAAGGGGGCAACAAACCCAGTACTTC
.,TRBJ2-3,.,TRBV12-3/TRBV12-4,CASSRDACTDTQYF,TGTGCCAGCAGCCGGGACGCCTGCACAGATACGCAGTATTTT
few,TRBJ2-7,.,TRBV10-3,CAISERQYEQYF,TGTGCCATCAGTGAGAGGCAATACGAGCAGTACTTC
few,TRBJ2-1,.,TRBV12-3/TRBV12-4,CASSFTLNEQFF,TGTGCCAGCAGCTTTACACTCAATGAGCAGTTCTTC
.,TRBJ2-3,TRBD2,TRBV9,CASSSGIGGGGADTQYF,TGTGCCAGCAGCTCCGGGATAGGGGGCGGGGGGGCTGATACGCAGTATTTT
.,TRBJ2-1,.,TRBV7-7,CTSSLDGRSYNEQFF,TGTACCAGCAGCTTAGACGGCAGGTCCTACAATGAGCAGTTCTTC
.,TRBJ1-2,TRBD1,TRBV9,CASSVGRGTGGTPHYGYTF,TGTGCCAGCAGCGTAGGAAGGGGGACAGGGGGTACGCCCCACTATGGCTACACCTTC
.,TRBJ2-3,TRBD2,TRBV20-1,CSARDHRTRSTDTQYF,TGCAGTGCTAGAGATCACCGGACTAGGTCCACAGATACGCAGTATTTT
.,TRBJ1-5,TRBD1,TRBV5-8,CASSYGRQGGYDNQPQHF,TGTGCCAGCAGCTATGGGCGACAGGGAGGTTACGACAATCAGCCCCAGCATTTT
.,TRBJ2-1,.,TRBV6-5,CASRLLAGNEQFF,TGTGCCAGCCGGCTGTTAGCTGGGAATGAGCAGTTCTTC
.,TRBJ2-5,.,TRBV2,CASSEAHDKETQYF,TGTGCCAGCAGTGAAGCGCATGACAAAGAGACCCAGTACTTC
many,TRBJ2-1,TRBD1,TRBV28,CASSPPRTGPSNEQFF,TGTGCCAGCAGCCCGCCGCGGACAGGCCCTAGCAATGAGCAGTTCTTC
few,TRBJ2-2,.,TRBV7-2,CASSPQFTTGELFF,TGTGCCAGCAGCCCACAGTTTACCACCGGGGAGCTGTTTTTT
few,TRBJ2-3,TRBD1,TRBV5-1,CASSAYRGPDTQYF,TGCGCCAGCAGCGCCTACAGGGGGCCAGATACGCAGTATTTT
few,TRBJ2-5,.,TRBV9,CASSVDRGGVQETQYF,TGTGCCAGCAGCGTAGATCGCGGCGGGGTCCAAGAGACCCAGTACTTC
many,TRBJ2-7,.,TRBV12-3/TRBV12-4,CASRATGGYEQYF,TGTGCCAGCAGGGCGACAGGTGGATACGAGCAGTACTTC
many,TRBJ1-5,.,TRBV28,CASSYQGAGNQPQHF,TGTGCCAGCAGTTACCAAGGCGCCGGTAATCAGCCCCAGCATTTT
.,TRBJ2-5,.,TRBV5-1,CASSSTERGETQYF,TGCGCCAGCAGCTCGACCGAGAGGGGTGAGACCCAGTACTTC
many,TRBJ2-4,.,TRBV24-1,CATSDGVGIQYF,TGTGCCACCAGTGATGGAGTAGGCATTCAGTACTTC
.,TRBJ1-5,.,TRBV4-1,CASSQGQGSRPQHF,TGCGCCAGCAGCCAAGGCCAGGGGTCGCGGCCCCAGCATTTT
.,TRBJ2-7,TRBD2,TRBV3-1,CASSEGPPGLVPYEQYF,TGTGCCAGCAGTGAAGGCCCACCGGGACTAGTGCCCTACGAGCAGTACTTC
.,TRBJ2-7,.,TRBV14,CASRKGGERYF,TGTGCCAGCAGAAAGGGCGGAGAGCGGTACTTC
once,TRBJ2-4,TRBD2,TRBV25-1,CVSSDEAGGPKNIQYF,TGTGTCAGCAGTGACGAAGCGGGGGGGCCCAAAAACATTCAGTACTTC
few,TRBJ2-1,.,TRBV11-2,CASSLAGHRADEQFF,TGTGCCAGCAGCTTAGCGGGTCATAGGGCGGATGAGCAGTTCTTC
.,TRBJ1-5,.,TRBV29-1,CSVAITQGQPQHF,TGCAGCGTTGCCATAACCCAGGGCCAGCCCCAGCATTTT
many,TRBJ1-4,.,TRBV29-1,CSAEVGEGEKLFF,TGCAGCGCTGAGGTGGGGGAAGGTGAAAAACTGTTTTTT
.,TRBJ2-2,.,TRBV9,CASSVVSPSGTGELFF,TGTGCCAGCAGCGTAGTGTCCCCCTCGGGCACCGGGGAGCTGTTTTTT
.,TRBJ2-3,.,TRBV12-3/TRBV12-4,CAIKGVEPSTDTQYF,TGTGCCATAAAAGGGGTCGAGCCTAGCACAGATACGCAGTATTTT
.,TRBJ2-4,.,TRBV27,CASSHKRRGSYGQYF,TGTGCCAGCAGTCACAAACGACGGGGATCCTACGGGCAGTACTTC
.,TRBJ2-5,.,TRBV15,CATSSVETQYF,TGTGCCACCAGCAGCGTCGAGACCCAGTACTTC
few,TRBJ2-3,.,TRBV7-3,CASSTTSPDTQYF,TGTGCCAGCAGCACGACTAGTCCAGATACGCAGTATTTT
.,TRBJ2-3,.,TRBV20-1,CSASAGRDTQYF,TGCAGTGCTAGTGCGGGGAGAGATACGCAGTATTTT
few,TRBJ2-6,.,TRBV7-3,CASSFLGAGANVLTF,TGTGCCAGCAGCTTTTTAGGGGCTGGGGCCAACGTCCTGACTTTC
many,TRBJ2-1,TRBD1,TRBV12-3/TRBV12-4,CASSLRGDRAYYNEQFF,TGTGCCAGCAGTTTAAGAGGAGACAGGGCCTACTACAATGAGCAGTTCTTC
once,TRBJ2-2,TRBD2,TRBV7-9,CASSQLAGGPYTGELFF,TGTGCCAGCAGCCAACTAGCGGGAGGGCCGTACACCGGGGAGCTGTTTTTT
.,TRBJ1-5,.,TRBV6-5,CASSSRPGINQPQHF,TGTGCCAGCAGTAGCCGACCAGGGATCAATCAGCCCCAGCATTTT
.,TRBJ1-2,.,TRBV6-2/TRBV6-3,CASSLSGKAAGYTF,TGTGCCAGCAGTTTATCAGGGAAAGCGGCTGGCTACACCTTC
.,TRBJ2-7,.,TRBV11-2,CASSFVTGTSYEQYF,TGTGCCAGCAGCTTCGTAACCGGGACCTCCTACGAGCAGTACTTC
few,TRBJ1-4,.,TRBV10-2,CASRDGRGGNEKLFF,TGCGCCAGCAGGGACGGTCGAGGTGGTAATGAAAAACTGTTTTTT